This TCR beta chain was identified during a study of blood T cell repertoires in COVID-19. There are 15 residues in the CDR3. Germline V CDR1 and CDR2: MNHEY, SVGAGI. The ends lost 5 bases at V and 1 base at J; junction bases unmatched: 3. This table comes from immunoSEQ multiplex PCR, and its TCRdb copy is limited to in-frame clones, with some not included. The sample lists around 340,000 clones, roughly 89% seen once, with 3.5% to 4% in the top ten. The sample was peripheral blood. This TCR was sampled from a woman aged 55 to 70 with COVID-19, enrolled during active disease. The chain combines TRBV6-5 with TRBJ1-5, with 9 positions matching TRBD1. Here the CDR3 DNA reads TGTGCCAGCAGTCGACAGGGGGGGAGCAATCAGCCCCAGCATTTT. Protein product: CASSRQGGSNQPQHF.